This T cell receptor (beta chain) was captured by sequencing in a study of CD8 T cells in ankylosing spondylitis. The study's findings and limits: In ankylosing spondylitis patients, matched synovial fluid reportedly showed significant enrichment of disease-linked clones.

There are many counts of this clonotype. As yet, its antigen is unknown. Germline values: CDR1 DFQATT, CDR2 SNEGSKA (reference sequence). The germline V and J ends were trimmed by 1 base and 4 bases, with 11 bases remaining between them. The CDR3 runs to 14 residues. Construction of TCR beta libraries was performed using quantitative 5'-RACE with molecular barcodes. Each CDR3 protein gets one entry after TCRdb re-called the 5' RACE reads with MiXCR. This sample has about 160,000 distinct CDR3 sequences; around 18% occur once, and the top ten carry around 7.6%. This sequence was found in a male donor with ankylosing spondylitis or in good health (not recorded which). This chain connects TRBV20-1 to TRBJ2-1, with D uncertain. Sequenced input: blood, either unsorted or a sorted T cell fraction (not recorded which). CDR3 loop: CSARVPGPYNEQFF. In DNA, the CDR3 is TGCAGTGCTAGAGTACCAGGACCTTACAATGAGCAGTTCTTC.